This record covers a single TCR beta chain. As yet, its antigen is unknown. A much larger clone is a single base away; this may be a read error. The conserved phenylalanine or tryptophan is not found at the CDR3 terminus, so this likely reflects a read error. TCRdb called the 5' RACE reads again in MiXCR, with one record for every CDR3 protein. The sample has 350,000 or so distinct CDR3 sequences, under 14% seen once. These data are taken from a study of CD8 T cells in ankylosing spondylitis. V was cut by 6 bases and J by 8 bases, with 16 bases left in between. Germline V gene data show CDR1 as SGHTA and CDR2 as FQGNSA. This CDR3 is built from 14 residues. Study conclusions and caveats: Made up of several highly homologous variants, a TCR beta motif appeared characteristic of ankylosing spondylitis blood. According to the report, clones linked to the disease were significantly enriched in matched synovial fluid samples taken from ankylosing spondylitis patients.

Sequencing was carried out using blood, either unsorted or a sorted T cell fraction (not recorded which). This TCR derives from a female donor with ankylosing spondylitis or in good health (not recorded which). This chain uses TRBV7-2 with TRBJ1-4; D is possibly TRBD1 (6 bases). The chain's CDR3 is CASSFQGMGEKLFY. CDR3 DNA sequence: TGTGCCAGCAGTTTTCAGGGGATGGGAGAAAAACTGTTTTAT.